A selection of T cell receptor beta chains follows, all from one sample in a study of cytomegalovirus exposure and HLA in healthy donors. Here immunoSEQ multiplex PCR was the method, and the copy in TCRdb shows in-frame clones only, minus some. The table lists around 150,000 clones, roughly 79% of them singletons, with 0.98% in the top ten. The source material was PBMCs. Every receptor here comes from a woman between 50 and 59 years old in good health and CMV-seropositive. The CDR3 runs from the conserved cysteine through the conserved F or W.

j_gene | v_gene | CDR3aa
TRBJ2-5 | TRBV19 | CASSPGGWDHETQYF
TRBJ1-2 | TRBV28 | CASSLFRLYAATPNYGYTF
TRBJ1-2 | TRBV9 | CASHRLTGGEMNYGYTF
TRBJ2-7 | TRBV7-2 | CASSSASGSYEQYF
TRBJ2-4 | TRBV29-1 | CSARTGLAKNIQYF
TRBJ2-7 | TRBV30 | CAWSAPGTSGLYEQYF
TRBJ2-7 | TRBV7-6 | CASSLGSRGSYEQYF
TRBJ2-2 | TRBV5-6 | CASSSYPETSPNTGELFF
TRBJ1-5 | TRBV23-1 | CASSQFSTGSTNQPQHF
TRBJ2-3 | TRBV9 | CASSVVMGRTDTQYF
TRBJ1-2 | TRBV6-1 | CASHRGWAYGYTF
TRBJ2-3 | TRBV29-1 | CSVDSGTDTQYF
TRBJ2-3 | TRBV7-2 | CASSSSGSEADTQYF
TRBJ1-5 | TRBV19 | CASSRGSNQPQHF
TRBJ1-4 | TRBV30 | CAWSSQGQGLEKLFF
TRBJ2-1 | TRBV5-6 | CASSRQGEQFF
TRBJ1-5 | TRBV15 | CATSRDRGARNQPQHF
TRBJ1-1 | TRBV28 | CASTTPGTGNTEAFF
TRBJ2-3 | TRBV5-1 | CASSLAGGTDTQYF
TRBJ2-5 | TRBV7-2 | CASSSSDYRETQYF
TRBJ1-5 | TRBV7-2 | CASSSRGDQPQHF
TRBJ1-2 | TRBV7-6 | CASSSQDRSGYTF
TRBJ2-7 | TRBV19 | CASSIDSDYPSYEQYF
TRBJ2-1 | TRBV7-2 | CASSLANPAGEYNEQFF
TRBJ1-5 | TRBV7-2 | CASSSLDSNQPQHF
TRBJ1-2 | TRBV19 | CASSSDRGLYGYTF
TRBJ2-3 | TRBV7-2 | CASSLISSGGGTQYF
TRBJ2-5 | TRBV6-1 | CAGRGQGGETQYF
TRBJ2-7 | TRBV7-9 | CASSLGDLLLYEQYF
TRBJ2-7 | TRBV27 | CASSTRLAGGNEQYF
TRBJ2-5 | TRBV2 | CASSEGRWRGQETQYF
TRBJ2-5 | TRBV19 | CASSEDIGVGDQETQYF
TRBJ1-4 | TRBV6-5 | CASSYSGGGAAEKLFF
TRBJ2-1 | TRBV4-1 | CASSQGAGPYNEQFF
TRBJ1-4 | TRBV7-8 | CASSLVGGSGGEKLFF
TRBJ2-7 | TRBV7-2 | CASSLGAGLSPYEQYF
TRBJ2-7 | TRBV6-6 | CASSFGEGEQYF
TRBJ2-7 | TRBV7-6 | CASSLDRDGSYEQYF
TRBJ2-7 | TRBV27 | CASSLNRGRYEQYF
TRBJ1-1 | TRBV18 | CASSPLPRQEMNTEAFF
TRBJ2-1 | TRBV6-5 | CASSSLRDRKNEQFF
TRBJ2-7 | TRBV18 | CASSPQQGSYEQYF
TRBJ2-7 | TRBV9 | CASSPGLAGTSYEQYF
TRBJ1-1 | TRBV2 | CASSEQGDTEAFF
TRBJ2-5 | TRBV6-1 | CASGRAFETQYF
TRBJ2-7 | TRBV4-1 | CASSQGGQGYEQYF
TRBJ2-7 | TRBV18 | CASSPGQGNSYEQYF
TRBJ2-1 | TRBV29-1 | CSVGLAGGPSYNEQFF
TRBJ2-7 | TRBV10-3 | CAISDLGLAGGTYEQYF
TRBJ2-7 | TRBV13 | CASSSGTSGRVYEQYF
TRBJ2-7 | TRBV27 | CASRAYRGRGYEQYF
TRBJ2-3 | TRBV7-6 | CASSFALRADTQYF
TRBJ2-3 | TRBV4-1 | CASSQEGRAGGPDTQYF
TRBJ2-7 | TRBV19 | CASSRQGLYEQYF
TRBJ1-1 | TRBV7-9 | CASSPRTVNTEAFF
TRBJ1-1 | TRBV5-1 | CASSSRTEGNTEAFF
TRBJ1-2 | TRBV30 | CAWTRKTGFYGYTF
TRBJ1-4 | TRBV7-8 | CASSLVRRAATNEKLFF
TRBJ1-5 | TRBV7-6 | CASSLAAGPTDQPQHF